The source of this TCR beta chain is a study of T-cell reconstitution after alpha-beta-depleted transplantation in children (dated by TCRdb to 2016 to 2017). Regarding the complete study: T-cell immune reconstitution after TCRalphabeta/CD19-depleted allogeneic hematopoietic cell transplantation in children was quantitatively tracked in the study by means of TCR repertoire profiling. Study-wide findings and limitations: Over subsequent months, a decline in hyperexpanded clone frequencies was noted, and after one year, T-cell counts and TCRbeta diversity were mostly ascribed to newly produced T cells. About two months after transplant, the apparently early recovery of alphabetaT-cell counts reportedly depended on just several hundred clones that had expanded rapidly and came from non-depleted graft cells. In some patients, the high TCRbeta diversity seen at day 60 was put down to recipient T cells and intrathymic progenitors that had survived conditioning.

From the cysteine through the phenylalanine, the CDR3 covers 15 amino acids. Left in the record is the CDR3 DNA by itself, 45 bases read in frame from the first base. The germline V gene encodes CDR1 DFQATT and CDR2 SNEGSKA (reference sequence). The germline V end is reduced by 6 bases and the J end by 6 bases; junction bases left unmatched: 11. The sample holds a few counts of this clonotype. Its antigen is currently not known. Base quality data are lacking; no much larger clone is found one base away. The treatment or condition label of this sample denotes: allogeneic hematopoietic cell transplantation with graft depleted of TCRalphabeta T cells and CD19 B cells. The transplant recipients were children given TCRalphabeta/CD19-depleted allogeneic hematopoietic cell grafts. The library was obtained by PCR. Sequencing was carried out with an Illumina HiSeq 2500. TCR libraries were prepared with molecular barcoding, using unique molecular identifiers to normalize TCRbeta repertoire quantification. TCRdb reran the public reads through fastp at Q25 and MiXCR, keeping productive beta chains. Each entry merges the rows of one CDR3 protein and shows their most common DNA and genes. This sample gives fewer than 700,000 distinct CDR3 sequences in total; around 23% of them show up just once. In total, the top ten clones hold over 12% of the sample.

The rearrangement joined TRBV20-1 to TRBJ2-2; 9 junctional bases match TRBD1. The sequences come from PBMCs, mostly from graft donor cells, collected 360 days after TCRalphabeta/CD19-depleted stem cell transplant. The clonotype originates from a boy under two years old who had a stem cell transplant for acute myeloid leukemia, so the T cells may come from the graft donor. The nucleotide sequence reads TGCAGTGCCCCCCCACCGGGACAGGGATCCGGGGAGCTGTTTTTT. Its coded protein is CSAPPPGQGSGELFF.